Shown below are 13 T cell receptor beta chains from a single sample sequenced in a study of cytomegalovirus exposure and HLA in healthy donors. The PCR ran on 60 Vbeta and 13 Jbeta primers. Produced via immunoSEQ multiplex PCR; TCRdb's table is partial and in-frame only. The sample lists approximately 130,000 clones, over 75% seen once, with under 2% in the top ten. The sample was PBMCs. The receptors were sampled from a boy aged 5 to 17 in good health and CMV-seronegative.

This chain joins TRBV6-6 and TRBJ1-2; D ambiguous. The germline gives CDR1 MNHNY, CDR2 SVGAGI (reference sequence). CDR3 length: 12 residues. Between the trimmed V and J ends, which lost 6 bases and 3 bases, there was a span of 8 bases. The CDR3 nucleotides read TGTGCCAGCAGCCTCCCTGACTATGGCTACACCTTC. Translated, it gives CASSLPDYGYTF.

The chain combines TRBV4-2 with TRBJ2-1; the match to TRBD1 covers 10 bases. Germline trimming cut 0 bases from V and 7 bases from J; bases unmatched to any gene: 6. The CDR3 is 16 amino acids. Germline loops: CDR1 LGHNA, CDR2 YNFKEQ. In DNA form, the CDR3 reads TGTGCCAGCAGCCAAGAATGGGGACAGGGGAGTAATGAGCAGTTCTTC. Translating it yields CASSQEWGQGSNEQFF.

Only one count was recorded for this clone. The junction departs from germline at one end; a sequencing error may be responsible. The chain links TRBV27 to TRBJ2-6, with TRBD2 as a possible D gene (6 bases). Germline V gene sequence: CDR1 MNHEY, CDR2 SMNVEV (reference sequence). This CDR3 comprises 14 residues. The DNA for the CDR3 is TGTGCCAGCAGTTCCTTGCGCGGGGCCAACGTCCTGCCTTTC. Its protein product is CASSSLRGANVLPF.

The J gene is TRBJ1-2, the V gene TRBV19, with a tentative D call TRBD1 (5 bases). The CDR3 has 14 amino acids. V was pared by 5 bases and J by 0 bases, with 10 bases between. Germline CDR1 and CDR2: LNHDA and SQIVND (reference sequence). Written as DNA, the CDR3 is TGTGCCAGTAGTGCCGGACAAACTAACTATGGCTACACCTTC. Amino acids: CASSAGQTNYGYTF.

The chain joins TRBV7-2 to TRBJ1-1, with D perhaps matching TRBD1 (5 bases). Trimming took 2 bases from V and 2 from J, leaving 12 bases between them. The CDR3 runs 15 residues. From germline, CDR1 is SGHTA and CDR2 FQGNSA. CDR3 sequence reads: CASSLPPQGNTEAFF. The DNA for the CDR3 is TGTGCCAGCAGCTTACCGCCCCAGGGAAACACTGAAGCTTTCTTT.

The chain employs TRBV7-7 and TRBJ2-5, with a weak D call TRBD1 (6 bases). The CDR3 is 13 amino acids. CDR1 and CDR2 from the germline V gene are SSHAT and FNYEAQ (reference sequence). V was shortened by 4 bases and J by 2 bases, with 8 bases between the two germline ends. The CDR3 bases are TGTGCCAGCAGCTCCACAGGGCAAGAGACCCAGTACTTC. This encodes CASSSTGQETQYF.

This chain links TRBV27 with TRBJ1-1; TRBD1 matches at 9 bases. CDR1 is MNHEY, CDR2 SMNVEV, per germline (reference sequence). There are 18 residues in the CDR3. Germline trimming cut 4 bases from V and 0 bases from J; bases unmatched to any gene: 12. CDR3 DNA sequence: TGTGCCAGCAGTTCCCAATCCCTACAGGGGGCTTTGAACACTGAAGCTTTCTTT. Its protein is CASSSQSLQGALNTEAFF.

This clone was recorded a few times. This chain joins TRBV6-5 and TRBJ1-2; 9 bases match TRBD1. The CDR3 is 14 residues long. The germline V gene encodes CDR1 MNHEY and CDR2 SVGAGI. V dropped 6 bases and J dropped 3; count of bases not matched to a gene: 5. The CDR3 is CASRRGTGHYGYTF. CDR3 nucleotide sequence: TGTGCCAGCAGGCGAGGGACAGGGCACTATGGCTACACCTTC.

The V call is TRBV29-1, the J call TRBJ2-1; D is unresolved. Germline assignment: CDR1 SQVTM and CDR2 ANQGSEA. Trimming pared 3 bases from V and 7 bases from J, leaving 16 bases between. The CDR3 runs 14 residues. For the CDR3, the DNA is TGCAGCGTTGACACACGCAACCCGGGTAATGAGCAGTTCTTC. Protein: CSVDTRNPGNEQFF.

This clone was picked up one time. This chain uses TRBV6-5 with TRBJ2-5, with TRBD1 identical over 7 bases. This CDR3 contains 16 residues. The V segment lost 2 bases and the J segment 2 bases; nucleotides outside the gene matches: 8. Germline V gene lookup returns CDR1 MNHEY and CDR2 SVGAGI. The CDR3 DNA follows: TGTGCCAGCAGTTACGCCCGGGACAGCATACAAGAGACCCAGTACTTC. It translates to CASSYARDSIQETQYF.

The chain joins TRBV6-1 to TRBJ2-7; 8 bases match TRBD2. The CDR3 has 14 amino acids. From germline, CDR1 is MNHNS and CDR2 SASEGT. The V gene end was trimmed by 3 bases and the J gene end by 2 bases; junction bases not matched to a gene: 3. CDR3 nucleotide sequence: TGTGCCAGCAGTGACGGGACTAGGCCCTACGAGCAGTACTTC. This codes for CASSDGTRPYEQYF.

A single count supports this clone. V is TRBV27 and J is TRBJ2-7, with a tentative D call TRBD2 (6 bases). The germline gives CDR1 MNHEY, CDR2 SMNVEV (reference sequence). Deletions cut 4 bases from V and 5 bases from J, with 15 bases between. There are 14 residues in the CDR3. CDR3 sequence (DNA): TGTGCCAGCAGTTGGGGCCTGGGGGGAGACGAGCAGTACTTC. It is translated as CASSWGLGGDEQYF.

The genes are TRBV7-2 and TRBJ2-5; no firm D call. CDR1 and CDR2 (germline): SGHTA, FQGNSA. This CDR3 region has 12 residues. Trimming took 5 bases from V and 5 from J, leaving 9 bases between them. Written as DNA, the CDR3 is TGTGCCAGCAGCCCTCAGTTGGAGACCCAGTACTTC. Translated: CASSPQLETQYF. Based on the CDR3 plus reference TRBV7-2 and TRBJ2-5, the full variable domain is GAGVSQSPSNKVTEKGKDVELRCDPISGHTALYWYRQSLGQGLEFLIYFQGNSAPDKSGLPSDRFSAERTGGSVSTLTIQRTQQEDSAVYLCASSPQLETQYFGPGTRLLVL.